This TCR beta chain stems from a study of blood T cell repertoires in COVID-19. Study information: The analysed material was cDNA or gDNA that came from T cells, B-cell-depleted T cells, or PBMCs.

The V gene end was trimmed by 3 bases and the J gene end by 5 bases; junction bases not matched to a gene: 12. There are 17 residues in the CDR3. The germline CDR1 and CDR2 sequences are MDHEN and SYDVKM. Per the study methods: Estimated nucleated cell counts came from reference gene primer amplification. This table comes from immunoSEQ multiplex PCR, and its TCRdb copy is limited to in-frame clones, with some not included. V and J calls and clone size follow that table, whereas D and trimming were derived from the DNA. The table has 35,000 to 50,000 clones, around 87% seen once. The specimen was peripheral blood. This clonotype originated in a man aged 45-65 years with active COVID-19. J is TRBJ1-2 and V is TRBV28; 10 bases are a match to TRBD1. The CDR3 reads CASSFPYRDRGKYGYTF. In DNA form, the CDR3 reads TGTGCCAGCAGTTTCCCCTATCGGGACAGGGGAAAGTATGGCTACACCTTC.